This T cell receptor (beta chain) comes out of a study of T cell responses to AZD1222 COVID-19 vaccine. Here immunoSEQ multiplex PCR was the method, and the copy in TCRdb shows in-frame clones only, minus some. The sample has roughly 110,000 clones, around 90% seen once. Notes on the study in general: Repertoire sampling occurred only after the peak T cell response. Baseline serology detected seropositivity in only a handful of AZD1222 recipients.

As regards this clone: What it binds is unknown.

CDR3 length: 16 residues. The trim removed 5 bases at V and 6 bases at J, leaving 10 bases unmatched. Germline CDR1 SGHTA, CDR2 FQGNSA. The sequencing here drew on peripheral blood, taken on day 0 of AZD1222 vaccination. The V gene is TRBV7-2, the J gene TRBJ2-3; 11 bases map to TRBD1. The sequence was collected from an adult in good health. In DNA form, the CDR3 reads TGTGCCAGCAGCAAAACTTGGACAGGGGGCGGTGATACGCAGTATTTT. Protein: CASSKTWTGGGDTQYF.